This is a list of T cell receptor beta chains from one sample in a study of shared clonotypes between healthy human individuals. Sequencing used immunoSEQ multiplex PCR; TCRdb keeps in-frame clones, though not all of them. Among approximately 480,000 clones listed, 60% to 80% were seen once. Sequenced material: PBMCs. Receptors originate from a woman in her thirties or forties in good health. Some clones in this sample may be carry-over from other donors' samples. The CDR3 runs from the conserved cysteine through the conserved F or W. The D gene is left open where the match is weak. The size entry is marked missing in some rows and otherwise reads once, few, many or a size class.

CDR3nt	CDR3aa	v_gene	d_gene	j_gene	abundance
TGCGCCAGCAGCCCTGGGACAGGGTATAGCAATCAGCCCCAGCATTTT	CASSPGTGYSNQPQHF	TRBV4-3	TRBD1	TRBJ1-5	NA
TGTGCCAGCAGCCAAGATATGGCCCTCCGAGACTTGACCTACAATGAGCAGTTCTTC	CASSQDMALRDLTYNEQFF	TRBV4-2	NA	TRBJ2-1	NA
TGTGCCAGCAGCAGGGACAGGGGGCTGGGGAACACTGAAGCTTTCTTT	CASSRDRGLGNTEAFF	TRBV27	TRBD1	TRBJ1-1	NA
TGTGCCAGCAGCTTCGGCTACCGCGACTACGAGCAGTACTTC	CASSFGYRDYEQYF	TRBV11-2	NA	TRBJ2-7	NA
TGTGCCAGTACCCTCACCGGGCCAAACCCTTATAGCAATCAGCCCCAGCATTTT	CASTLTGPNPYSNQPQHF	TRBV19	NA	TRBJ1-5	NA
TGCGCCAGCAGCCAAGGCCTGGGCTACGAGCAGTACTTC	CASSQGLGYEQYF	TRBV4-1	NA	TRBJ2-7	NA
TGTGCCAGCAGCGTAGGACTAGCGGAAAACATTCAGTACTTC	CASSVGLAENIQYF	TRBV9	TRBD2	TRBJ2-4	NA
TGTGCCAGCAGCCCAGGAGCAGGGAACTATGGCTACACCTTC	CASSPGAGNYGYTF	TRBV7-2	NA	TRBJ1-2	NA
TGTGCCAGCAGTTTAACCAGGGAAGATCAGCCCCAGCATTTT	CASSLTREDQPQHF	TRBV28	NA	TRBJ1-5	NA
TGTGCCTGTCCCGGATATTGGGGACCCGGGGAGCTGTTTTTT	CACPGYWGPGELFF	TRBV30	NA	TRBJ2-2	NA
TGTGCCAGCAGTGAAGAGGGAAATAGCAATCAGCCCCAGCATTTT	CASSEEGNSNQPQHF	TRBV6-1	NA	TRBJ1-5	once
TGTGCCAGCAGCTACCACCCTGGACTAGCGGGAGTCTACGAGCAGTACTTC	CASSYHPGLAGVYEQYF	TRBV11-2	TRBD2	TRBJ2-7	NA
TGTGCCAGCAGCTTATTTATGGTAGCGGGAGGGCGCGAGCAGTACTTC	CASSLFMVAGGREQYF	TRBV11-2	TRBD2	TRBJ2-7	NA
TGTGCCAGCAGCTCCCCGGGTGGGACCCAGTACTTC	CASSSPGGTQYF	TRBV11-3	NA	TRBJ2-5	NA
TGTGCCAGCAGCTTAACAACAGGGTTGGACTCACCCCTCCACTTT	CASSLTTGLDSPLHF	TRBV7-3	NA	TRBJ1-6	NA
TGTGCCAGCAGCTCATCCCTAGCGGGAGGGGGCAATGAGCAGTTCTTC	CASSSSLAGGGNEQFF	TRBV7-8	TRBD2	TRBJ2-1	NA
TGTGCCAGCAGAGGGCAGGAGCAAGAGACCCAGTACTTC	CASRGQEQETQYF	TRBV2	NA	TRBJ2-5	NA
TGTGCCAGCAGCTGGGACCGATCTAATGAAAAACTGTTTTTT	CASSWDRSNEKLFF	TRBV5-4	NA	TRBJ1-4	NA
TGTGCCAGCACTGGGGCCGCCGCCCATGGAAACACCATATATTTT	CASTGAAAHGNTIYF	TRBV6-1	NA	TRBJ1-3	NA
TGTGCCTGGAGTGCGTATAGAGCAACTAATGAAAAACTGTTTTTT	CAWSAYRATNEKLFF	TRBV30	NA	TRBJ1-4	few
TGTGCCAGGAGGGGACAGGGAGTCGTCTACACTGAAGCTTTCTTT	CARRGQGVVYTEAFF	TRBV28	TRBD1	TRBJ1-1	NA
TGTGCCAGCAGCTTACAGGGGGGAGATGAAAAACTGTTTTTT	CASSLQGGDEKLFF	TRBV7-2	TRBD1	TRBJ1-4	few
TGCGCCAGCTCCTATACTGTGAGCAATCAGCCCCAGCATTTT	CASSYTVSNQPQHF	TRBV5-1	NA	TRBJ1-5	NA
TGCGCCAGCAGCTTGGGACAAGAGAGATCCTACGAGCAGTACTTC	CASSLGQERSYEQYF	TRBV5-1	NA	TRBJ2-7	once
TGCGCCAGCAGCGATAGCGGGAGAGGGGACGCAGATACGCAGTATTTT	CASSDSGRGDADTQYF	TRBV10-1	TRBD2	TRBJ2-3	NA
TGTGCCAGCAGAGCGGGACAGTGGCCCGGGGAGCTGTTTTTT	CASRAGQWPGELFF	TRBV6-1	NA	TRBJ2-2	NA
TGTGCCAGCAGTCCCCCCCTTCGACAGGCCTCCTCCTACGAGCAGTACTTC	CASSPPLRQASSYEQYF	TRBV28	NA	TRBJ2-7	NA
TGTGCCAGCAGTTACGGGGGCGGGTATGGCTACACCTTC	CASSYGGGYGYTF	TRBV6-6	NA	TRBJ1-2	NA
TGTGCCAGCTCACCTCGAGAGGACAGCAAGACAGATACGCAGTATTTT	CASSPREDSKTDTQYF	TRBV18	NA	TRBJ2-3	NA
TGTGCCAGCAGCCCCCGAAAGGTCCAGGGTGTCCACGAGCAGTACTTC	CASSPRKVQGVHEQYF	TRBV9	NA	TRBJ2-7	NA
TGCGCCAGCAGCTCCCCACAAGAGACCCAGTACTTC	CASSSPQETQYF	TRBV5-1	NA	TRBJ2-5	NA
TGTGCCAGCAGCGCCGGGAGCTCTGGAAACACCATATATTTT	CASSAGSSGNTIYF	TRBV9	NA	TRBJ1-3	once
TGTGCCACCAAGGCGGACAATCAAGAGACCCAGTACTTC	CATKADNQETQYF	TRBV2	NA	TRBJ2-5	NA
TGTGCCAGCAGCAGCCGGGACAGGGGGTTCGAGCAGTACTTC	CASSSRDRGFEQYF	TRBV5-4	TRBD1	TRBJ2-7	NA
TGTGCCAGCAGTGAATTCGGGGCGAGGGTCCTCCACTTT	CASSEFGARVLHF	TRBV2	NA	TRBJ1-6	NA
TGTGCCAGCAGTTGGGCTAGCGGGAGGGCCCGGGAGACCCAGTACTTC	CASSWASGRARETQYF	TRBV27	TRBD2	TRBJ2-5	NA
TGTGCCAGCAGTGAAAGCCCCTGGGAGAACACTGAAGCTTTCTTT	CASSESPWENTEAFF	TRBV6-1	NA	TRBJ1-1	NA
TGTGCCAGCGCGAGGACAGGGCGCGATCAGCCCCAGCATTTT	CASARTGRDQPQHF	TRBV7-9	TRBD1	TRBJ1-5	NA
TGTGCCAGTAGTGATCGACAGGGGTTCGGCAATCAGCCCCAGCATTTT	CASSDRQGFGNQPQHF	TRBV19	TRBD1	TRBJ1-5	NA
TGCAGCGTCCCGGGACAGGGGAAATCAGATACGCAGTATTTT	CSVPGQGKSDTQYF	TRBV29-1	TRBD1	TRBJ2-3	NA